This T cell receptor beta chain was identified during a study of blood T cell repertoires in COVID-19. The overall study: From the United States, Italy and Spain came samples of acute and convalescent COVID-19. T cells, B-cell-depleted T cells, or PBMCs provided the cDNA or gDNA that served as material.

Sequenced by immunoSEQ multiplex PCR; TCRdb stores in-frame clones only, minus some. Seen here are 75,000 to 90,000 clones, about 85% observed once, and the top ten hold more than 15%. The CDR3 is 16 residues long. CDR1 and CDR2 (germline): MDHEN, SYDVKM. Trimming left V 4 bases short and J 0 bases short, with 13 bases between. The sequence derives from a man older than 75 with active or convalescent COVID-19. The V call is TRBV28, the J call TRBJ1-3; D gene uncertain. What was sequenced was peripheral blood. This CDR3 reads CASSSPGVRSGNTIYF. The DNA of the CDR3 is TGTGCCAGCAGTTCCCCCGGGGTCCGCTCTGGAAACACCATATATTTT.